Following are 8 T cell receptor beta chains from one sample sequenced in a study of control samples from healthy donors and cancer patients. This table comes from immunoSEQ multiplex PCR, and its TCRdb copy is limited to in-frame clones, with some not included. The data show around 150,000 clones, nearly 96% seen once. The sample consisted of blood. The source is a woman in her twenties or thirties in good health.

V and J are TRBV19 and TRBJ1-5; 12 bases are a match to TRBD1. Germline V gene lookup returns CDR1 LNHDA and CDR2 SQIVND (reference sequence). CDR3 size: 19 residues. With V trimmed by 2 bases and J by 6 bases, 14 bases remained unmatched. CDR3 region: CASSIRETGTGGITQPQHF. The DNA of the CDR3 is TGTGCCAGTAGTATAAGGGAGACCGGGACAGGGGGCATCACTCAGCCCCAGCATTTT.

The chain uses TRBV13 and TRBJ1-4; 9 positions agree with TRBD1. CDR1 and CDR2 (germline): PRHDT, FYEKMQ (reference sequence). Trimming at V came to 2 bases and at J to 5 bases, leaving 0 bases not matched to a gene. This CDR3 spans 14 amino acids. CDR3 region: CASSLTGGNEKLFF. CDR3 coding DNA: TGTGCCAGCAGCTTAACAGGGGGCAATGAAAAACTGTTTTTT.

The chain has TRBV29-1 and TRBJ2-7; 7 bases align to TRBD1. The V and J ends lost 1 base and 0 bases, in that order; junction bases with no gene match: 9. The CDR3 runs 16 residues. Germline CDR1 reads SQVTM; CDR2 reads ANQGSEA. CDR3 DNA: TGCAGCGTTGAAGGGTGGGGACAGAAAAGCTCCTACGAGCAGTACTTC. Translated: CSVEGWGQKSSYEQYF.

This clone has a single count. The chain has TRBV5-5 and TRBJ2-2; the D is unclear. The CDR3 sequence is 16 residues long. Germline V lookup: CDR1 SGHKS, CDR2 YYEKEE (reference sequence). The V end lost 1 base, the J end lost 0 bases, and 10 bases lay between the germline ends. The CDR3 spells CASSLFSIANTGELFF. DNA of the CDR3: TGTGCCAGCAGCTTGTTCTCGATCGCGAACACCGGGGAGCTGTTTTTT.

The chain combines TRBV28 with TRBJ1-5; 10 bases align to TRBD1. V was clipped by 5 bases and J by 5 bases; unmatched bases: 15. The germline gives CDR1 MDHEN, CDR2 SYDVKM. The CDR3 spans 18 residues. CDR3 DNA: TGTGCCAGCAGTCCACCAGAAGGTGGGACAGGGGTCGATCAGCCCCAGCATTTT. It translates to CASSPPEGGTGVDQPQHF.

V usage is TRBV9 and J usage is TRBJ2-1; D is unresolved. V was cut by 2 bases and J by 3 bases, with 6 bases left in between. CDR3 size: 13 residues. Germline V gene data show CDR1 as SGDLS and CDR2 as YYNGEE. The CDR3 region has the DNA TGTGCCAGCAGCGTCCGGCTCTACAATGAGCAGTTCTTC. Translating gives CASSVRLYNEQFF.

In its sample, this clone was seen once. The CDR3 protein is CASSLSATDYGYTF. In nucleotides, the CDR3 is TGTGCCAGCAGCTTATCGGCGACAGACTATGGCTACACCTTC. The chain links TRBV7-9 to TRBJ1-2, with D possibly being TRBD1 (5 bases). Between the trimmed V and J ends, which lost 2 bases and 3 bases, there was a span of 10 bases. CDR3 length: 14 amino acids. The germline CDR1 and CDR2 sequences are SEHNR and FQNEAQ (reference sequence).

This chain joins TRBV10-3 and TRBJ1-5; tentative D call: TRBD1 (6 bases). This CDR3 has 14 residues. Trimming cost V 7 bases and J 2 bases, with 12 bases left between them. Germline V CDR1 and CDR2: ENHRY, SYGVKD. CDR3 region: CAIKGESGNQPQHF. Written as DNA, the CDR3 is TGTGCCATCAAGGGGGAGAGTGGCAATCAGCCCCAGCATTTT.